The 29 T cell receptor beta chains below come from one sample, sequenced in a study of Graves' ophthalmopathy and Graves' hyperthyroidism. TCR beta CDR3 amplification used RNA transcripts. RT-PCR was first run with HTBI primers, then multiplex PCR in a second round. One entry per CDR3 protein results from TCRdb running MiXCR on the multiplex PCR reads. This sample yields over 650,000 distinct CDR3 sequences, of which roughly two fifths are seen a single time; 3% to 4% belongs to the top ten. The sequenced material came from peripheral blood. The origin of the receptors is an adult man with Graves' ophthalmopathy.

The rearrangement uses TRBV15 and TRBJ2-5; 8 nucleotides line up with TRBD1. The V gene's germline CDR1 is LNHNV and CDR2 YYDKDF (reference sequence). V was clipped by 0 bases and J by 5 bases; unmatched bases: 11. This CDR3 has 17 residues. The DNA of the CDR3 is TGTGCCACCAGCAGAGATCCCGGACAGGGTATCGGGGAGACCCAGTACTTC. This gives the protein CATSRDPGQGIGETQYF.

This clonotype was observed a handful of times. The rearrangement links TRBV2 to TRBJ2-2; no definite D call. V was clipped by 4 bases and J by 6 bases, with 9 bases between them. CDR1 is SNHLY and CDR2 is FYNNEI in the germline V gene. This CDR3 has 13 residues. The CDR3 protein is CASSAGSPGELFF. CDR3 in DNA: TGTGCCAGCAGTGCGGGTAGCCCCGGGGAGCTGTTTTTT.

The chain uses TRBV7-9 and TRBJ1-2, with D possibly TRBD1 on 5 matching bases. The CDR3 consists of 14 residues. V shed 5 bases and J shed 4 bases, with 14 bases lying between them. Germline CDR1 and CDR2: SEHNR and FQNEAQ (reference sequence). CDR3 in DNA: TGTGCCAGCAGCCCCGGGGGGGTGATCTATGGCTACACCTTC. Amino acid sequence: CASSPGGVIYGYTF.

The chain links TRBV11-3 to TRBJ2-5; D possibly corresponds to TRBD2 (5 bases). Germline V gene lookup returns CDR1 SGHNT and CDR2 YENEEA. V gave up 5 bases and J gave up 5 bases, with 18 bases separating them. The CDR3 has 15 residues. CDR3 sequence reads: CASSEGRGAVETQYF. The CDR3 coding sequence is TGTGCCAGCAGCGAAGGACGGGGTGCCGTCGAGACCCAGTACTTC.

As for this clonotype: In this CDR3 the conserved last residue, phenylalanine or tryptophan, is missing, so a read error is likely. The chain couples TRBV12-3 or TRBV12-4 to TRBJ1-1; D remains unclear. The CDR3 covers 14 residues. The CDR3 reads CASGLRFSNTEAFL. CDR3 sequence (DNA): TGTGCTAGTGGCCTCAGGTTTTCTAACACTGAAGCTTTCCTT.

This clonotype was counted between two and nine times. This chain connects TRBV11-2 to TRBJ1-1, with 9 bases lining up with TRBD1. Unmatched junction bases numbered 8, after V lost 4 bases and J lost 11 bases. The length of the CDR3 is 13 residues. Germline V gene data show CDR1 as SGHAT and CDR2 as FQNNGV. The CDR3 sequence: CASSSGTGLKAFF. The CDR3 DNA reads as TGTGCCAGCAGCTCCGGGACAGGGCTGAAGGCTTTCTTT.

This clonotype was detected once. A much larger clone differs by one base, so this may be a read error. The chain has TRBV7-8 and TRBJ1-1; D unresolved. There are 16 residues in the CDR3. Germline loops: CDR1 SGHVS, CDR2 FQNEAQ. The CDR3 DNA reads TGTGCCAGCGGCTTATACGGGGTCCCACCCGGCACTGAAGCTTTCTTT. Translating it yields CASGLYGVPPGTEAFF.

In its sample, this clonotype was seen many times. CDR3 in amino acids: CASSLGGSPQETQYF. The CDR3 DNA reads TGCGCCAGCAGCTTGGGCGGCAGCCCTCAAGAGACCCAGTACTTC. V usage is TRBV5-1 and J usage is TRBJ2-5; no reliable D call. The CDR3 extends over 15 amino acids. Germline V lookup: CDR1 SGHRS, CDR2 YFSETQ. V was trimmed by 0 bases and J by 2 bases, leaving 11 bases between them.

This clonotype appeared a few times. J is TRBJ1-5 and V is TRBV2; D gene ambiguous. The CDR3 is 17 residues long. Trimming took off 6 bases at V and 4 bases at J, with 22 bases between the two ends. The germline V gene encodes CDR1 SNHLY and CDR2 FYNNEI. CDR3: CASSSRITTERNQPQHF. CDR3 in DNA: TGTGCCAGCAGCTCCCGGATTACGACGGAGAGGAATCAGCCCCAGCATTTT. Based on the CDR3 plus reference TRBV2 and TRBJ1-5, the full variable domain is EPEVTQTPSHQVTQMGQEVILRCVPISNHLYFYWYRQILGQKVEFLVSFYNNEISEKSEIFDDQFSVERPDGSNFTLKIRSTKLEDSAMYFCASSSRITTERNQPQHFGDGTRLSIL.

The chain carries TRBV10-3 and TRBJ1-6; 7 bases line up with TRBD1. Germline V gene data show CDR1 as ENHRY and CDR2 as SYGVKD. The ends lost 0 bases at V and 4 bases at J; junction bases unmatched: 6. The CDR3 runs 17 residues. As DNA, the CDR3 is TGTGCCATCAGTGAGTCAAACAGGGGAGGATATAATTCACCCCTCCACTTT. Its protein is CAISESNRGGYNSPLHF.

A remark on this clonotype: This may stem from a read error, because a much larger clone lies one nucleotide away. As the CDR3 is not closed by the conserved phenylalanine or tryptophan, this likely results from a read error. V usage is TRBV15 and J usage is TRBJ2-2; D is possibly TRBD1 (5 bases). Germline CDR1 and CDR2: LNHNV and YYDKDF (reference sequence). Trimming cost V 0 bases and J 6 bases, with 11 bases left between them. CDR3 length equals 15 residues. In DNA form, the CDR3 reads TGTGCCACCAGCAGAGATAGGCAGGGCTCCGGGGAGCTGTTTCTT. Residues: CATSRDRQGSGELFL.

In the case of this clonotype: A much larger clone differs from this one at a single base, so this may be a read error. The V and J genes are TRBV20-1 and TRBJ1-3, with D possibly matching TRBD1 (6 bases). Germline loops: CDR1 DFQATT, CDR2 SNEGSKA (reference sequence). CDR3 size: 14 residues. V lost 2 bases, J lost 3 bases, and 11 bases lay in between. Here the CDR3 reads CSARNRVVGNTIYF. In DNA, the CDR3 is TGCAGTGCTAGAAACAGGGTGGTTGGAAACACCATATATTTT.

This clonotype occurred a few times. V usage is TRBV11-3 and J usage is TRBJ2-7; D is undetermined. The V and J ends lost 1 base and 3 bases respectively, with 10 bases between them. From germline, CDR1 is SGHNT and CDR2 YENEEA. The CDR3 covers 14 residues. The CDR3: CASSLGGSHYEQYF. CDR3 coding DNA: TGTGCCAGCAGCTTAGGTGGCAGCCACTACGAGCAGTACTTC.

This clonotype was detected only a few times. The chain is built from TRBV7-9 and TRBJ1-4; possible D gene TRBD1, 5 bases. V was pared by 5 bases and J by 6 bases, with 25 bases between. Looked up from germline, CDR1 is SEHNR and CDR2 is FQNEAQ (reference sequence). The CDR3 has 18 residues. The CDR3 protein is CASSPRGVGRIQDEKLFF. The CDR3 region has the DNA TGTGCCAGCAGCCCCCGGGGGGTAGGGCGGATACAAGATGAAAAACTGTTTTTT.

The rearrangement links TRBV7-8 to TRBJ2-7; 8 positions match TRBD1. The CDR3 runs to 15 residues. Germline CDR1 SGHVS, CDR2 FQNEAQ. With V trimmed by 1 base and J by 4 bases, 6 bases remained unmatched. In nucleotides, the CDR3 is TGTGCCAGCAGCTTAGTCAGGGGGCCCGCATACGAGCAGTACTTC. Its translation is CASSLVRGPAYEQYF.

At least ten counts were recorded for this clonotype. V gene TRBV9 combines with J gene TRBJ2-2; either TRBD1 or TRBD2 may supply D (7 bases each). Germline CDR1 reads SGDLS; CDR2 reads YYNGEE. Trimming took 4 bases from V and 4 from J, leaving 17 bases between them. The CDR3 has 16 residues. The CDR3 loop reads CASSPGEGAGTGELFF. As DNA, the CDR3 is TGTGCCAGCAGCCCTGGGGAGGGGGCCGGCACCGGGGAGCTGTTTTTT.

Turning to this clonotype: It may be a read error: a sequence one base away is much more abundant. The rearrangement joins TRBV10-3 to TRBJ2-7; TRBD1 matches 9 bases. The CDR3 runs to 17 residues. Losses at the gene ends were 6 bases for V and 5 bases for J; bases not matched to a gene: 17. CDR1 and CDR2 (germline): ENHRY, SYGVKD. The CDR3 sequence is CAISWTGAVRGLNEQYF. The CDR3 nucleotides are TGTGCCATCAGCTGGACAGGGGCGGTTCGTGGATTGAACGAGCAGTACTTC.

This chain connects TRBV30 to TRBJ1-5; D is unclear. V lost 0 bases, J lost 9 bases, and 15 bases lay in between. The CDR3 spans 14 residues. Germline loops: CDR1 GTSNPN, CDR2 SVGIG (reference sequence). The CDR3 spells CAWSVQQDAWPQHF. The CDR3 nucleotides are TGTGCCTGGAGTGTACAGCAGGACGCCTGGCCCCAGCATTTT.

CDR3 in DNA: TGTGCCAGCAGCCCATCCCTCGGGATGGGCTACACCTTC. It translates to CASSPSLGMGYTF. V gene TRBV7-2 combines with J gene TRBJ1-2; no reliable D call. The CDR3 spans 13 residues. Trimming left V 5 bases short and J 8 bases short, with 15 bases between. From germline, CDR1 is SGHTA and CDR2 FQGNSA.

This clonotype was counted at least ten times. The chain combines TRBV13 with TRBJ1-1; 10 bases line up with TRBD1. Trimming removed 5 bases from V and 5 bases from J; junction bases left unmatched: 8. CDR3 length equals 15 residues. Germline CDR1 and CDR2: PRHDT and FYEKMQ (reference sequence). The CDR3 reads CASSARDRGLTEAFF. CDR3 nucleotides: TGTGCCAGCAGCGCCCGGGACAGGGGTTTAACTGAAGCTTTCTTT.

This clonotype was observed a handful of times. A much bigger clone sits one base away, suggesting this may be a read error. This chain connects TRBV27 to TRBJ2-7, with 9 positions matching TRBD1. The V segment lost 5 bases and the J segment 0 bases; nucleotides outside the gene matches: 5. Per the germline V gene, CDR1 is MNHEY and CDR2 is SMNVEV (reference sequence). There are 15 residues in the CDR3. CDR3 DNA: TGTGCCAGCAGTGAGGACAGGGGTCTCTCCTACGAGCAGTACTTC. As protein: CASSEDRGLSYEQYF.

V gene TRBV10-3 combines with J gene TRBJ2-7; D gene ambiguous. The germline V gene encodes CDR1 ENHRY and CDR2 SYGVKD. The V and J ends lost 6 bases and 4 bases respectively, with 10 bases between them. This CDR3 comprises 12 residues. CDR3 in DNA: TGTGCCATCAGCAGCCAAGGGTACGAGCAGTACTTC. Amino acid sequence: CAISSQGYEQYF.

With respect to this clonotype: At one of its ends the junction is not consistent with the germline gene, which may arise from a read error. The chain has TRBV12-3 or TRBV12-4 and TRBJ2-2, with 10 bases aligning to TRBD2. This CDR3 is 17 amino acids long. Written as DNA, the CDR3 is TGTGCCGGCAGTCCCGGGACTAGCGCTTCGAACACCGGGGAGCTGTTTTTT. The encoded protein is CAGSPGTSASNTGELFF.

At least ten counts were recorded for this clonotype. V and J are TRBV2 and TRBJ1-2; TRBD1 aligns across 9 bases. Germline values: CDR1 SNHLY, CDR2 FYNNEI. V lost 3 bases, J lost 6 bases, and 14 bases stayed unmatched. The CDR3 totals 17 residues. The DNA of the CDR3 is TGTGCCAGCAGTGATGACGGGTTGGGACAGGGAGGAAATGGCTACACCTTC. Translated: CASSDDGLGQGGNGYTF.

The chain combines TRBV12-3 or TRBV12-4 with TRBJ2-3; TRBD2 matches 9 bases. This CDR3 region has 14 residues. The V and J ends lost 7 bases and 4 bases, in that order; junction bases with no gene match: 6. CDR3 loop: CASTFSGGPDTQYF. CDR3 in DNA: TGTGCCAGCACCTTTAGCGGGGGCCCAGATACGCAGTATTTT.

This clonotype occurred many times. The chain joins TRBV7-9 to TRBJ1-1, with a tentative D call TRBD1 (6 bases). This CDR3 has 13 amino acids. Between the trimmed V and J ends, which lost 5 bases and 3 bases, there was a span of 10 bases. The germline V gene encodes CDR1 SEHNR and CDR2 FQNEAQ (reference sequence). CDR3 amino acids: CASSQGRDTEAFF. The CDR3 bases are TGTGCCAGCAGCCAGGGGCGGGACACTGAAGCTTTCTTT.

This clonotype was detected only a few times. The V and J genes are TRBV11-3 and TRBJ2-2; D perhaps matches TRBD2 (5 bases). The CDR3 has 19 amino acids. Trimming cost V 2 bases and J 4 bases, with 23 bases left between them. Germline CDR1 reads SGHNT; CDR2 reads YENEEA. This chain's CDR3 is CASSLKMREILPPTGELFF. In DNA form, the CDR3 reads TGTGCCAGCAGCTTAAAAATGAGGGAAATCCTACCCCCCACCGGGGAGCTGTTTTTT.

Worth noting for this clonotype: The junction differs from germline at one of its ends, possibly a read error. The chain is built from TRBV19 and TRBJ1-3; D remains unclear. Looked up from germline, CDR1 is LNHDA and CDR2 is SQIVND (reference sequence). This CDR3 spans 15 amino acids. The CDR3 DNA is TGTGCCAGCTCCCCCGGCCGGAGCTCTGGAAGCACCATATATTTT. The encoded protein is CASSPGRSSGSTIYF.

The CDR3 loop is CASSVRGVGGSPLHF. The CDR3 DNA reads as TGTGCCAGCAGTGTTAGGGGCGTAGGGGGATCACCCCTCCACTTT. The chain carries TRBV2 and TRBJ1-6, with D perhaps TRBD1 (6 bases). The CDR3 has 15 residues. CDR1 SNHLY and CDR2 FYNNEI come from the germline V gene. The germline V and J ends were trimmed by 4 bases and 10 bases, with 17 bases remaining between them.